This paragraph covers one TCR beta chain sequence. Its recognized antigen is unknown. No much larger clone is present one base from it, and per-base qualities are unavailable. CDR1 and CDR2 are read off the germline V gene as SNHLY and FYNNEI. V gives up 11 bases and J gives up 6 bases, and the segment between their germline ends measures 17 bases. The CDR3 spans 12 residues, from the cysteine through the phenylalanine. Only CDR3 DNA is held: 36 bases, read in frame from base 1. The data were obtained in a study of OX40 agonist ivuxolimab in advanced cancers. In terms of the full investigation: Ivuxolimab, which targeted the costimulatory receptor OX40 (CD134), was an agonistic, fully human IgG2 monoclonal antibody. Intravenous ivuxolimab was administered to patients every 2 weeks at six dose levels: 0.01, 0.1, 0.3, 1.5, 3 and 10 mg/kg. Among the roughly 50 dose-escalation patients, 19 had hepatocellular carcinoma, around 15 melanoma, 9 renal cell carcinoma and 9 head and neck cancer. The dose-escalation cohort was over 70% male with a mean age of approximately 60 years, ranging from roughly 23 to 79. Patients were allowed to have had prior anti-PD-1, anti-PD-L1 or anti-CTLA-4 therapy, and around two fifths of the dose-escalation patients had been treated with checkpoint inhibitors. Three dose-escalation patients achieved partial responses, one with hepatocellular carcinoma and two with cutaneous melanoma. The purpose of peripheral TCRbeta sequencing was to test whether ivuxolimab changed TCR sequence diversity and led to clonal T-cell expansion. The paper covers the monotherapy dose-escalation part of the phase I ivuxolimab trial, which included N of about 56 patients. Beyond this particular receptor, the publication reports: The antigen specificity of the clonally expanded peripheral T cells was not determined. After ivuxolimab, expanded clones were on average more numerous among CD8+ T cells than among CD4+ T cells. Partial responders in the 0.1-3.0 mg/kg groups had among the lowest normalized peripheral clonal expansion, especially among CD8+ T cells. At doses of 0.1 to 3.0 mg/kg, clonal expansion of both CD4+ and CD8+ blood T cells was observed from baseline to week 6. Low levels of normalized T-cell clonal expansion were also seen in some patients who did not respond.

Patients with autoimmune disease history or receiving systemic immunosuppression were excluded from the trial. Peripheral blood for TCR sequencing was collected from all dose cohorts at baseline, on cycle 4 day 1, and on cycle 7 day 1. Samples were obtained from an open-label, multicenter, first-in-human phase I dose-escalation trial of ivuxolimab. Adults with locally advanced or metastatic head and neck squamous cell, hepatocellular, melanoma or renal cell carcinoma were enrolled in the trial. CD4+ and CD8+ T cells were sorted separately from peripheral blood before TCR sequencing. Genomic DNA was isolated from the sorted cells so that the TCRbeta CDR3 region could be sequenced. TCRbeta CDR3 regions were sequenced using the immunoSEQ Assay. This immuneACCESS table, as held by TCRdb, lists in-frame sequences with V and J called but not all clones. Of the missing ones, under half trace to an unresolved V gene in checked studies; the others have no known cause. Across this sample there are over 30,000 clones, with approximately 82% seen only once. Clones ranked in the top ten supply 2% to 3% of the sample.

The source of this sequence is an adult with an advanced solid tumor such as melanoma, head and neck, liver or kidney cancer. The sequence is built from TRBV2 and TRBJ2-7; a tentative D call is TRBD2 (6 bases match). This specimen was CD4+ or CD8+ T cells sorted from blood, taken in a trial of the OX40 agonist ivuxolimab. This receptor carries the CDR3 CAGGLPMSEQYF. The nucleotides are TGTGCCGGGGGACTCCCGATGAGCGAGCAGTACTTC.